The 27 T cell receptor beta chains below all came from one sample that was sequenced in a study of cytomegalovirus exposure and HLA in healthy donors. The PCR had 60 Vbeta and 13 Jbeta primers. The method was immunoSEQ multiplex PCR; TCRdb's version includes in-frame clones alone and lacks a portion of them. Counted here are 150,000 to 200,000 clones, around 68% occurring once; the ten biggest clones make up 1.3% to 1.5%. The specimen sequenced was PBMCs. Receptors originate from a man in his fifties in good health and CMV-seronegative.

This chain links TRBV5-1 with TRBJ2-2; 10 bases line up with TRBD2. The CDR3 has 17 amino acids. V was clipped by 1 base and J by 4 bases; unmatched bases: 7. The germline V gene has CDR1 SGHRS and CDR2 YFSETQ. In nucleotides, the CDR3 is TGCGCCAGCAGCTTGCTACCAGCGGGGGGGACCACCGGGGAGCTGTTTTTT. Its protein is CASSLLPAGGTTGELFF.

This chain connects TRBV28 to TRBJ1-1; tentatively, D is TRBD1 (6 bases). This CDR3 is 14 amino acids long. CDR1 and CDR2 from the germline V gene are MDHEN and SYDVKM. V lost 7 bases to trimming and J lost 5 bases, with 17 bases between them. The CDR3 protein is CASTRRGAGTEAFF. As DNA, the CDR3 is TGTGCCAGCACCAGGCGGGGGGCGGGTACTGAAGCTTTCTTT.

This clone has a handful of counts. Written as DNA, the CDR3 is TGTGCCAGCTTCCGGGACAGGCGCGGCACCATATATTTT. It specifies CASFRDRRGTIYF. The V gene is TRBV16, the J gene TRBJ1-3; 8 bases fit TRBD1. J was trimmed by 9 bases and V by 8 bases; bases with no gene match: 9. The CDR3 totals 13 residues. The germline CDR1 and CDR2 sequences are KGHSY and FQNENV. The whole variable domain, filled in from reference TRBV16 and TRBJ1-3, reads GEEVAQTPKHLVRGEGQKAKLYCAPIKGHSYVFWYQQVLKNEFKFLISFQNENVFDETGMPKERFSAKCLPNSPCSLEIQATKLEDSAVYFCASFRDRRGTIYFGEGSWLTVV.

The DNA of the CDR3 is TGTGCCAGCAGCTATCGGAAGGGACAGACTCCATTTACTGGAAACACCATATATTTT. This encodes CASSYRKGQTPFTGNTIYF. The chain carries TRBV11-2 and TRBJ1-3; 7 bases align to TRBD1. Germline-derived CDR1 and CDR2 are SGHAT and FQNNGV. This CDR3 contains 19 residues. V dropped 4 bases and J dropped 2; count of bases not matched to a gene: 17.

As concerns this clone: A read error may account for a junction end that differs from germline. This chain links TRBV7-7 with TRBJ2-1; D ambiguous. This CDR3 has 15 residues. CDR1 is SSHAT, CDR2 FNYEAQ, per germline (reference sequence). The CDR3 reads CASSLKKVSENEQFF. The CDR3 DNA is TGTGCTAGCAGCTTAAAGAAGGTCTCGGAGAATGAGCAGTTCTTC.

This clone turned up a few times. V and J are TRBV5-5 and TRBJ1-2; TRBD1 might be the D (6 bases). The CDR3 length is 15 residues. Germline CDR1 and CDR2: SGHKS and YYEKEE (reference sequence). Trimming took off 3 bases at V and 0 bases at J, with 12 bases between the two ends. The CDR3 spells CASSSFWTANYGYTF. For the CDR3, the DNA is TGTGCCAGCAGCTCCTTCTGGACAGCTAACTATGGCTACACCTTC.

The V gene is TRBV11-2, the J gene TRBJ2-2, with 10 positions matching TRBD1. Germline CDR1 reads SGHAT; CDR2 reads FQNNGV. The CDR3 is 15 residues long. J lost 6 bases, V lost 5 bases, and 6 bases had no gene match. CDR3 sequence (DNA): TGTGCCAGCAGCCCCGGACAGGGGGAGGCCGGGGAGCTGTTTTTT. It encodes CASSPGQGEAGELFF.

The chain joins TRBV6-5 to TRBJ1-3; 8 bases map to TRBD1. CDR1 and CDR2 (germline): MNHEY, SVGAGI. With 0 bases clipped from V and 2 bases from J, the junction kept 0 bases outside the gene matches. The CDR3 length is 15 residues. The CDR3 DNA follows: TGTGCCAGCAGTTACTCACAGGGGGCTGGAAACACCATATATTTT. Its translation: CASSYSQGAGNTIYF.

The rearrangement uses TRBV15 and TRBJ2-2, with a possible D match to TRBD2 (7 bases). From germline, CDR1 is LNHNV and CDR2 YYDKDF (reference sequence). This CDR3 is 18 amino acids long. The V end was cut by 0 bases, the J end by 5 bases, with 19 bases between. The CDR3 reads CATSRDKGRGRRTGELFF. The CDR3 bases are TGTGCCACCAGCAGAGATAAAGGGCGGGGGCGCCGGACCGGGGAGCTGTTTTTT. The variable domain in full, completed from reference TRBV15 and TRBJ2-2, reads DAMVIQNPRYQVTQFGKPVTLSCSQTLNHNVMYWYQQKSSQAPKLLFHYYDKDFNNEADTPDNFQSRRPNTSFCFLDIRSPGLGDTAMYLCATSRDKGRGRRTGELFFGEGSRLTVL.

In its sample, this clone was seen a few times. The chain uses TRBV5-5 and TRBJ2-7; the match to TRBD1 covers 8 bases. The V gene's germline CDR1 is SGHKS and CDR2 YYEKEE (reference sequence). The CDR3 sequence is 15 residues long. Unmatched junction bases numbered 11, after V lost 6 bases and J lost 3 bases. CDR3 sequence: CASTTGQGSIYEQYF. In DNA form, the CDR3 reads TGTGCCAGCACCACTGGACAGGGAAGTATCTACGAGCAGTACTTC.

The gene calls are TRBV7-2 and TRBJ1-2; 7 bases are shared with TRBD1. Germline CDR1 SGHTA, CDR2 FQGNSA. J lost 6 bases, V lost 5 bases, and 6 bases had no gene match. The CDR3 sequence is 13 residues long. The CDR3 bases are TGTGCCAGCAGCACCACAGGGGCGGATGGCTACACCTTC. This codes for CASSTTGADGYTF. Looking up the rest from reference TRBV7-2 and TRBJ1-2 gives the full variable domain: GAGVSQSPSNKVTEKGKDVELRCDPISGHTALYWYRQSLGQGLEFLIYFQGNSAPDKSGLPSDRFSAERTGGSVSTLTIQRTQQEDSAVYLCASSTTGADGYTFGSGTRLTVV.

This clone was observed a handful of times. V and J are TRBV11-2 and TRBJ2-3, with 11 nucleotides matching TRBD2. Per the germline V gene, CDR1 is SGHAT and CDR2 is FQNNGV. The CDR3 is 15 amino acids. Trimming at V came to 3 bases and at J to 4 bases, leaving 3 bases not matched to a gene. The CDR3 is CASSFSGGAPDTQYF. CDR3 bases: TGTGCCAGCAGCTTTAGCGGGGGGGCACCAGATACGCAGTATTTT.

The V call is TRBV7-6, the J call TRBJ1-2; 7 bases are shared with TRBD1. Germline V gene data show CDR1 as SGHVS and CDR2 as FNYEAQ. V lost 1 base, J lost 4 bases, and 6 bases stayed unmatched. This CDR3 contains 15 residues. The CDR3 here is CASSLGVGGLYGYTF. For the CDR3, the DNA is TGTGCCAGCAGCTTAGGGGTAGGGGGCCTCTATGGCTACACCTTC.

This sequence joins TRBV10-2 and TRBJ2-2, with a tentative D call TRBD1 (5 bases). V was clipped by 7 bases and J by 4 bases, with 22 bases between them. The CDR3 length is 17 residues. Germline loops: CDR1 WSHSY, CDR2 SAAADI. CDR3 sequence: CASKVETVTPGTGELFF. CDR3 sequence (DNA): TGCGCCAGCAAGGTTGAGACAGTAACCCCGGGCACCGGGGAGCTGTTTTTT.

This chain connects TRBV21-1 to TRBJ1-1; the listed D gene, TRBD1, was not tested against the DNA. TRBV21-1 is noted as a pseudogene. The CDR3 length is 15 residues. The CDR3 DNA is TGTGCCAGCAGCTCGAGACAGGTGCGGAACACTGAAGCTTTCTTT. As protein: CASSSRQVRNTEAFF.

This chain uses TRBV2 with TRBJ2-7; TRBD1 might be the D (6 bases). Trimming removed 8 bases at V and 2 bases at J, with 13 bases between. Germline CDR1 reads SNHLY; CDR2 reads FYNNEI. CDR3 length equals 13 residues. The CDR3 sequence is CASVLGGPYEQYF. The CDR3 region has the DNA TGTGCCAGCGTCCTAGGGGGTCCCTACGAGCAGTACTTC. The full variable domain, its missing parts supplied by reference TRBV2 and TRBJ2-7, is EPEVTQTPSHQVTQMGQEVILRCVPISNHLYFYWYRQILGQKVEFLVSFYNNEISEKSEIFDDQFSVERPDGSNFTLKIRSTKLEDSAMYFCASVLGGPYEQYFGPGTRLTVT.

V and J are TRBV7-6 and TRBJ2-7; 9 bases are shared with TRBD1. Unmatched junction bases numbered 7, after V lost 5 bases and J lost 5 bases. CDR1 and CDR2 (germline): SGHVS, FNYEAQ. CDR3 length equals 14 residues. The CDR3 nucleotides read TGTGCCAGCAGCGCCGGGACAGGGTTCAACGAGCAGTACTTC. Translation gives CASSAGTGFNEQYF.

The chain has TRBV7-8 and TRBJ2-1; D is possibly TRBD2 (5 bases). With 3 bases removed from V and 14 bases from J, the gap between germline ends came to 14 bases. CDR1 and CDR2 from the germline V gene are SGHVS and FQNEAQ. The length of the CDR3 is 12 residues. CDR3 coding DNA: TGTGCCAGCAGCTTCGACTCGGGGATGAAGTTCTTC. Residues: CASSFDSGMKFF.

CDR3 DNA: TGTGCCAGCAGCCCCGACAGGGCCAATGAAAAACTGTTTTTT. This encodes CASSPDRANEKLFF. J is TRBJ1-4 and V is TRBV7-2; TRBD1 matches at 7 bases. The germline gives CDR1 SGHTA, CDR2 FQGNSA. Losses at the gene ends were 5 bases for V and 5 bases for J; bases not matched to a gene: 5. This CDR3 has 14 amino acids.

The rearrangement links TRBV7-2 to TRBJ2-3; TRBD2 agrees at 15 bases. CDR1 and CDR2 (germline): SGHTA, FQGNSA. V gave up 5 bases and J gave up 6 bases; unmatched junction bases: 9. There are 17 residues in the CDR3. CDR3 bases: TGTGCCAGCAGCATGGGACTAGCGGGGGGCACCGGGGATACGCAGTATTTT. Protein product: CASSMGLAGGTGDTQYF.

This rearrangement joins TRBV4-2 to TRBJ2-2; tentative D call: TRBD1 (5 bases). The CDR3 totals 14 residues. V was trimmed by 4 bases and J by 11 bases, leaving 17 bases between them. Per the germline V gene, CDR1 is LGHNA and CDR2 is YNFKEQ. The CDR3 nucleotides read TGTGCCAGCAGCCGCAGTGGGGCGGACGTCGAGCTGTTTTTT. Translating gives CASSRSGADVELFF.

This rearrangement joins TRBV4-1 to TRBJ1-5; TRBD1 aligns across 8 bases. Germline trimming cut 5 bases from V and 1 base from J; bases unmatched to any gene: 4. The germline V gene has CDR1 MGHRA and CDR2 YSYEKL. CDR3 length: 15 residues. The CDR3 DNA is TGCGCCAGCAGCTTTAGACAGGGGAGCAATCAGCCCCAGCATTTT. The encoded protein is CASSFRQGSNQPQHF.

This clone was detected once. This chain uses TRBV19 with TRBJ1-6; TRBD1 might be the D (5 bases). The CDR3 runs to 14 residues. The germline CDR1 and CDR2 sequences are LNHDA and SQIVND (reference sequence). Deletions cut 7 bases from V and 5 bases from J, with 12 bases between. CDR3 amino acids: CASTRGYDNSPLHF. The CDR3 DNA reads TGTGCCAGTACTCGGGGGTACGATAATTCACCCCTCCACTTT.

The chain couples TRBV28 to TRBJ1-2, with unresolved D. CDR1 MDHEN and CDR2 SYDVKM come from the germline V gene. With 6 bases removed from V and 2 bases from J, the gap between germline ends came to 19 bases. The CDR3 extends over 16 amino acids. The chain's CDR3 is CASRRPSGDRNYGYTF. The CDR3, as DNA: TGTGCCAGCAGGAGACCGAGCGGAGATAGAAACTATGGCTACACCTTC.

V usage is TRBV2 and J usage is TRBJ1-4; D is ambiguous. The CDR3 loop spans 15 amino acids. Germline CDR1 is SNHLY and CDR2 is FYNNEI. V was shortened by 0 bases and J by 6 bases, with 11 bases between the two germline ends. The CDR3 DNA follows: TGTGCCAGCAGTGAAGCGCCCCGAGGAGATGAAAAACTGTTTTTT. Encoded protein: CASSEAPRGDEKLFF.

This CDR3 is CASSLGGEHTEAFF. CDR3 DNA sequence: TGTGCCAGCAGTTTGGGGGGGGAGCACACTGAAGCTTTCTTT. The V gene is TRBV28, the J gene TRBJ1-1; D perhaps matches TRBD1 (5 bases). V lost 3 bases and J 3 bases, leaving 11 bases between the germline ends. The CDR3 is made up of 14 amino acids. Germline V gene lookup returns CDR1 MDHEN and CDR2 SYDVKM. Supplemented by reference TRBV28 and TRBJ1-1, the full variable domain reads DVKVTQSSRYLVKRTGEKVFLECVQDMDHENMFWYRQDPGLGLRLIYFSYDVKMKEKGDIPEGYSVSREKKERFSLILESASTNQTSMYLCASSLGGEHTEAFFGQGTRLTVV.

This clone was found once. The chain uses TRBV7-8 and TRBJ2-5; tentatively, D is TRBD1 (6 bases). Trimming left V 2 bases short and J 10 bases short, with 11 bases between. CDR1 is SGHVS and CDR2 is FQNEAQ in the germline V gene. The CDR3 runs 12 residues. The CDR3 bases are TGTGCCAGCAGCTTACCACAGGGCCTCCAGTACTTC. Amino acids: CASSLPQGLQYF.